The sequence of this TCR beta chain was determined in a study of OX40 agonist ivuxolimab in advanced cancers. Notes on the research overall: Ivuxolimab was an agonistic, fully human IgG2 monoclonal antibody directed against OX40 (CD134), a costimulatory receptor. The dose-escalation cohort was 82.7% male with a mean age of about 60 years, ranging from roughly 23 to 79. Peripheral TCRbeta sequencing was intended to test whether TCR sequence diversity was altered and clonal T-cell expansion was caused by ivuxolimab. Of the roughly 50 dose-escalation patients, hepatocellular carcinoma was present in around 20, melanoma in about 15, renal cell carcinoma in 9 and head and neck cancer in 9. Partial responses occurred in three dose-escalation patients, of whom one had hepatocellular carcinoma and two had cutaneous melanoma. Intravenous ivuxolimab was administered to patients every 2 weeks at six dose levels: 0.01, 0.1, 0.3, 1.5, 3 and 10 mg/kg. The paper reports the monotherapy dose-escalation portion (N ≈ 52 patients) of the phase I ivuxolimab trial. Patients were allowed to have had prior anti-PD-1, anti-PD-L1 or anti-CTLA-4 therapy, and about 40% of the dose-escalation patients had been treated with checkpoint inhibitors. Study-level results and caveats: In the 0.1-3.0 mg/kg groups, partial responders had among the lowest normalized peripheral clonal expansion, particularly in CD8+ T cells. The antigen specificity of the peripheral T cells that underwent clonal expansion was not determined. After ivuxolimab, more expanded clones were found on average in CD8+ T cells than in CD4+ T cells. Low levels of normalized T-cell clonal expansion were also seen in some patients who did not respond. At doses of 0.1 to 3.0 mg/kg, clonal expansion of both CD4+ and CD8+ T cells in blood was seen between baseline and week 6.

Genomic DNA was isolated from the sorted cells so that the TCRbeta CDR3 region could be sequenced. The immunoSEQ Assay was used for sequencing of TCRbeta CDR3 regions. TCRdb carries this immuneACCESS record with in-frame sequences only. Its versions omit some clonotypes, under half of them owing to an unresolved V gene in the studies checked, with the rest unexplained. The sample table records roughly 77,000 clones; around 90% of these occur just once. Around 0.65% of the sample comes from the top ten. CDR1 and CDR2, per the germline V gene, are SGHTA and FQGTGA. The CDR3 covers 15 residues, taking in both the cysteine and the phenylalanine. Just CDR3 DNA is preserved here, 45 bases in frame from base 1. The junction carries 11 bases between V and J, which are trimmed by 2 bases and 1 base respectively. On this clone itself: The antigen this receptor binds is unknown. There are no base qualities to consult, and no much larger clone falls within one base.

The trial excluded patients who had a history of autoimmune disease or who were on systemic immunosuppression. Peripheral blood for TCR sequencing was collected from all dose cohorts at baseline, on cycle 4 day 1, and on cycle 7 day 1. Samples were obtained from an open-label, multicenter, first-in-human phase I dose-escalation trial of ivuxolimab. Adults with locally advanced or metastatic melanoma, renal cell carcinoma, hepatocellular carcinoma or head and neck squamous cell carcinoma were enrolled in the trial. Before TCR sequencing, CD4+ and CD8+ T cells were separately sorted from peripheral blood.

The specimen comprised CD4+ or CD8+ T cells sorted from blood, sampled in a trial of the OX40 agonist ivuxolimab. The V and J segments used are TRBV7-3 and TRBJ1-1; no D gene call is confident. The origin of this receptor is an adult with an advanced solid tumor such as melanoma, head and neck, liver or kidney cancer. The CDR3 is CASSLETIRNTEAFF. The bases are TGTGCCAGCAGCTTAGAGACGATAAGGAACACTGAAGCTTTCTTT. With all but the CDR3 taken from the reference TRBV7-3 and TRBJ1-1 genes, the full variable domain is: GAGVSQTPSNKVTEKGKYVELRCDPISGHTALYWYRQSLGQGPEFLIYFQGTGAADDSGLPNDRFFAVRPEGSVSTLKIQRTERGDSAVYLCASSLETIRNTEAFFGQGTRLTVV.